This passage covers 12 T cell receptor beta chains from one sample sequenced in a study of OX40 agonist ivuxolimab in advanced cancers. Libraries were prepared by immunoSEQ multiplex PCR; TCRdb keeps only in-frame clonotypes and omits some of them. The sample contains about 60,000 clones, around 89% of which appear only once. The source material was CD4+ or CD8+ T cells sorted from blood, sampled in a trial of the OX40 agonist ivuxolimab. The receptors here all came from an adult with an advanced solid tumor such as melanoma, head and neck, liver or kidney cancer.

The chain carries TRBV28 and TRBJ2-7, with TRBD1 as a possible D gene (5 bases). This CDR3 region has 14 residues. The germline V and J ends were trimmed by 6 bases and 6 bases, with 18 bases remaining between them. Germline-derived CDR1 and CDR2 are MDHEN and SYDVKM. In nucleotides, the CDR3 is TGTGCCAGCAGCCCAGCAGGGCCAACGGCCGAGCAGTACTTC. Translating it yields CASSPAGPTAEQYF.

On this clone: A much larger clone lies one base from this, so it may be a read error. This chain uses TRBV7-8 with TRBJ1-6; 8 positions match TRBD1. This CDR3 is built from 15 residues. Germline V gene sequence: CDR1 SGHVS, CDR2 FQNEAQ. The CDR3 sequence is CASSPRTGYNSPFHF. CDR3 coding DNA: TGTGCCAGCAGCCCCCGGACAGGGTATAATTCACCCTTCCACTTT.

The rearrangement uses TRBV5-5 and TRBJ1-5, with D possibly TRBD1 on 5 matching bases. This CDR3 is built from 14 residues. The germline V gene has CDR1 SGHKS and CDR2 YYEKEE (reference sequence). V was trimmed by 2 bases and J by 6 bases, leaving 12 bases between them. The CDR3 nucleotides are TGTGCCAGCAGCTTAGGACATTTAGGTCAGCCCCAGCATTTT. Its protein is CASSLGHLGQPQHF.

The chain joins TRBV28 to TRBJ2-7; 7 bases align to TRBD1. Germline loops: CDR1 MDHEN, CDR2 SYDVKM. V gave up 2 bases and J gave up 4 bases; unmatched junction bases: 2. The CDR3 is made up of 13 amino acids. CDR3 sequence (DNA): TGTGCCAGCAGTTTAACGGGACAGTACGAGCAGTACTTC. Translating it yields CASSLTGQYEQYF. Supplemented by reference TRBV28 and TRBJ2-7, the full variable domain reads DVKVTQSSRYLVKRTGEKVFLECVQDMDHENMFWYRQDPGLGLRLIYFSYDVKMKEKGDIPEGYSVSREKKERFSLILESASTNQTSMYLCASSLTGQYEQYFGPGTRLTVT.

This chain joins TRBV7-3 and TRBJ2-1; 8 bases are shared with TRBD2. The germline CDR1 and CDR2 sequences are SGHTA and FQGTGA. Trimming at V came to 2 bases and at J to 7 bases, leaving 7 bases not matched to a gene. This CDR3 comprises 15 residues. The CDR3 nucleotides read TGTGCCAGCAGCTTAGGCCAGCGGGAGAGGAATGAGCAGTTCTTC. This encodes CASSLGQRERNEQFF.

V and J are TRBV10-3 and TRBJ2-5; 9 bases agree with TRBD1. The ends lost 4 bases at V and 1 base at J; junction bases unmatched: 4. The CDR3 extends over 15 amino acids. From germline, CDR1 is ENHRY and CDR2 SYGVKD. In DNA, the CDR3 is TGTGCCATCAGTGTAGAGACAGGGGGCCAAGAGACCCAGTACTTC. It is translated as CAISVETGGQETQYF.

The rearrangement uses TRBV28 and TRBJ1-1; D remains unclear. V was shortened by 6 bases and J by 10 bases, with 21 bases between the two germline ends. Germline V CDR1 and CDR2: MDHEN, SYDVKM. The CDR3 extends over 14 amino acids. The CDR3 DNA is TGTGCCAGCAGACCACCGGACCGCCCTTCGATAGCTTTCTTT. Residues: CASRPPDRPSIAFF.

This chain uses TRBV19 with TRBJ1-1; D is unresolved. Looked up from germline, CDR1 is LNHDA and CDR2 is SQIVND (reference sequence). The germline V and J ends were trimmed by 8 bases and 1 base, with 26 bases remaining between them. The CDR3 consists of 18 residues. In nucleotides, the CDR3 is TGTGCCAGTCTCCCCTCGAGGGTTAGGGAATATGGGAACACTGAAGCTTTCTTT. It encodes CASLPSRVREYGNTEAFF.

The chain couples TRBV4-2 to TRBJ2-5, with TRBD2 matching 15 bases. Germline CDR1 and CDR2: LGHNA and YNFKEQ. V lost 1 base, J lost 4 bases, and 1 base stayed unmatched. The CDR3 loop spans 16 amino acids. The CDR3 region is CASSQGTSGGAETQYF. CDR3 nucleotide sequence: TGTGCCAGCAGCCAAGGGACTAGCGGGGGGGCAGAGACCCAGTACTTC.

The chain carries TRBV5-4 and TRBJ2-7, with 7 bases fitting TRBD2. Germline V gene sequence: CDR1 SGHNT, CDR2 YYREEE (reference sequence). V shed 1 base, J shed 6 bases, and the junction held 4 bases outside the gene matches. The CDR3 spans 13 residues. CDR3 in DNA: TGTGCCAGCAGCTTGAGGGCTAGCGGCGAGCAGTACTTC. Amino acid sequence: CASSLRASGEQYF.

The chain couples TRBV7-2 to TRBJ1-5; a possible D gene is TRBD1 (5 bases). Trimming shortened V by 5 bases and J by 2 bases, and 7 bases separated the two germline ends. Germline-derived CDR1 and CDR2 are SGHTA and FQGNSA. The CDR3 covers 13 residues. In DNA, the CDR3 is TGTGCCAGCAGCCAGGGAGGCAATCAGCCCCAGCATTTT. As protein: CASSQGGNQPQHF. The full variable domain, in which reference TRBV7-2 and TRBJ1-5 provide the parts outside the CDR3, is GAGVSQSPSNKVTEKGKDVELRCDPISGHTALYWYRQSLGQGLEFLIYFQGNSAPDKSGLPSDRFSAERTGGSVSTLTIQRTQQEDSAVYLCASSQGGNQPQHFGDGTRLSIL.

The CDR3 reads CASSSQPGQVTEAFF. CDR3 nucleotide sequence: TGTGCCAGCAGCTCTCAGCCGGGACAGGTGACTGAAGCTTTCTTT. The rearrangement uses TRBV5-4 and TRBJ1-1; 8 bases align to TRBD1. CDR3 size: 15 residues. The V and J ends lost 3 bases and 5 bases, in that order; junction bases with no gene match: 9. CDR1 and CDR2 (germline): SGHNT, YYREEE (reference sequence).